These 27 T cell receptor beta chains originate from one sample sequenced in a study of human T cells and chemical hapten exposure. From the RACE reads, TCRdb called clonotypes with MiXCR, one entry per CDR3 protein. Among a few hundred thousand distinct CDR3 sequences listed, under 6.5% were seen once. The time point was: patch test 2, 6 weeks after DPC sensitization. The treatment here: therapeutic diphenylcyclopropenone sensitization with weekly scalp DPC. The sequencing used whole blood, collected in connection with sensitization to the hapten diphenylcyclopropenone (DPC). These receptors all come from a woman aged 18-29 years with alopecia areata. Some clones in this sample may be carry-over from other donors' samples.

V is TRBV28 and J is TRBJ2-7; 7 positions match TRBD2. V lost 10 bases, J lost 2 bases, and 8 bases stayed unmatched. In germline, CDR1 is MDHEN, CDR2 SYDVKM. This CDR3 region has 13 residues. The CDR3 DNA sequence: TGTGCCACTCGAGGGAGGGGACCCTACGAGCAGTACTTC. Translating gives CATRGRGPYEQYF. Full variable domain (missing parts from reference TRBV28 and TRBJ2-7): DVKVTQSSRYLVKRTGEKVFLECVQDMDHENMFWYRQDPGLGLRLIYFSYDVKMKEKGDIPEGYSVSREKKERFSLILESASTNQTSMYLCATRGRGPYEQYFGPGTRLTVT.

This clonotype was detected ten times or more. The chain carries TRBV7-9 and TRBJ1-6; 7 bases align to TRBD1. Germline V gene data show CDR1 as SEHNR and CDR2 as FQNEAQ (reference sequence). The trim removed 4 bases at V and 4 bases at J, leaving 7 bases unmatched. The CDR3 contains 16 residues. This chain's CDR3 is CASSSRGTEYNSPLHF. Here the CDR3 DNA reads TGTGCCAGCAGCTCTCGGGGGACAGAGTATAATTCACCCCTCCACTTT. The full variable domain, in which reference TRBV7-9 and TRBJ1-6 provide the parts outside the CDR3, is DTGVSQNPRHKITKRGQNVTFRCDPISEHNRLYWYRQTLGQGPEFLTYFQNEAQLEKSRLLSDRFSAERPKGSFSTLEIQRTEQGDSAMYLCASSSRGTEYNSPLHFGNGTRLTVT.

This clonotype was recorded at least ten times. The chain links TRBV7-2 to TRBJ2-7, with 9 nucleotides matching TRBD2. V trimming: 2 bases; J trimming: 6 bases; junction bases outside the gene matches: 11. The CDR3 spans 16 residues. Germline V gives CDR1 SGHTA, CDR2 FQGNSA. CDR3 in DNA: TGTGCCAGCAGCTTAACACGAGGCGGGGGGGTAATCGAGCAGTACTTC. Translating gives CASSLTRGGGVIEQYF. The full variable domain, completed using reference TRBV7-2 and TRBJ2-7, is GAGVSQSPSNKVTEKGKDVELRCDPISGHTALYWYRQSLGQGLEFLIYFQGNSAPDKSGLPSDRFSAERTGGSVSTLTIQRTQQEDSAVYLCASSLTRGGGVIEQYFGPGTRLTVT.

This clonotype was detected only a few times. The chain employs TRBV6-1 and TRBJ1-4; D gene uncertain. CDR1 MNHNS and CDR2 SASEGT come from the germline V gene. The germline V and J ends were trimmed by 5 bases and 5 bases, with 18 bases remaining between them. The CDR3 runs to 16 residues. As DNA, the CDR3 is TGTGCCAGCAGTTTTCGGACGGCTGCTCTAAATGAAAAACTGTTTTTT. The encoded protein is CASSFRTAALNEKLFF.

This clonotype was detected ten times or more. This chain links TRBV2 with TRBJ1-1; D gene unclear. The CDR3 totals 9 residues. Germline V gene sequence: CDR1 SNHLY, CDR2 FYNNEI. The V gene lost 2 bases and the J gene lost 10 bases, with 2 bases spanning the gap. CDR3 in amino acids: CASSEPAFF. DNA of the CDR3: TGTGCCAGCAGTGAACCAGCTTTCTTT.

This sequence joins TRBV11-3 and TRBJ2-1; a weak D match, TRBD2 (5 bases). Per the germline V gene, CDR1 is SGHNT and CDR2 is YENEEA. V lost 5 bases and J 0 bases, leaving 11 bases between the germline ends. The CDR3 sequence is 15 residues long. The CDR3 is CASSPWTSSYNEQFF. CDR3 coding DNA: TGTGCCAGCAGCCCATGGACTTCCTCCTACAATGAGCAGTTCTTC.

Worth noting for this clonotype: This may stem from a read error, because a much larger clone lies one nucleotide away. The V call is TRBV6-2 or TRBV6-3, the J call TRBJ1-1, with 7 bases fitting TRBD1. The CDR3 consists of 14 residues. Germline trimming cut 2 bases from V and 7 bases from J; bases unmatched to any gene: 7. The germline CDR1 and CDR2 sequences are MNHEY and SVGEGT. For the CDR3, the DNA is TGTGCCAGCAGTTACCACAGGGGAACTAATGAAGCTTTCTTT. Protein product: CASSYHRGTNEAFF.

The chain joins TRBV3-1 to TRBJ2-3; no firm D call. V was pared by 2 bases and J by 4 bases, with 4 bases between. CDR1 is LGHDT and CDR2 is YNNKEL in the germline V gene (reference sequence). The CDR3 contains 12 residues. The CDR3 DNA sequence: TGTGCCAGCAGCCAAAGAGCAGATACGCAGTATTTT. Its translation: CASSQRADTQYF.

The chain is built from TRBV9 and TRBJ2-5, with TRBD2 identical over 9 bases. Germline V gives CDR1 SGDLS, CDR2 YYNGEE. The junction had 5 bases not matched to a gene; V was cut back by 0 bases and J by 2 bases. The CDR3 contains 16 residues. CDR3 DNA: TGTGCCAGCAGCGTAGGAATAGCGGGGGCACAAGAGACCCAGTACTTC. Protein sequence: CASSVGIAGAQETQYF.

On this clonotype: A junction end diverges from the germline sequence, so it may reflect a read error. The chain has TRBV2 and TRBJ2-5; TRBD1 or TRBD2 may be the D gene (6 bases each). Germline lookup yields CDR1 SNHLY and CDR2 FYNNEI. The CDR3 has 14 residues. CDR3 residues: CASTRQDYHETQYF. The CDR3, as DNA: TGTGCCAGCACCAGACAGGACTACCACGAGACCCAGTACTTC.

The chain uses TRBV10-3 and TRBJ2-1; D possibly corresponds to TRBD2 (7 bases). Trimming took off 1 base at V and 9 bases at J, with 13 bases between the two ends. The CDR3 is 14 residues long. Germline-derived CDR1 and CDR2 are ENHRY and SYGVKD. The chain's CDR3 is CAISEWEGGGEQFF. Written as DNA, the CDR3 is TGTGCCATCAGTGAGTGGGAGGGGGGAGGTGAGCAGTTCTTC.

This clonotype appeared many times. The gene calls are TRBV28 and TRBJ1-6; weak D call: TRBD1 (6 bases). Per the germline V gene, CDR1 is MDHEN and CDR2 is SYDVKM. The CDR3 extends over 14 amino acids. V gave up 5 bases and J gave up 12 bases, with 17 bases separating them. CDR3 protein: CASSAGHTTRPLHF. The CDR3 DNA sequence: TGTGCCAGCAGTGCGGGACACACGACGCGACCCCTCCACTTT.

This chain connects TRBV9 to TRBJ1-4; D gene uncertain. Deletions cut 2 bases from V and 1 base from J, with 12 bases between. Germline CDR1 is SGDLS and CDR2 is YYNGEE. This CDR3 spans 16 amino acids. CDR3 region: CASSVRPGLTNEKLFF. The CDR3 nucleotides are TGTGCCAGCAGCGTCCGCCCTGGGTTAACTAATGAAAAACTGTTTTTT.

This clonotype occurred many times. This sequence joins TRBV20-1 and TRBJ1-5, with 7 bases lining up with TRBD1. The junction had 2 bases not matched to a gene; V was cut back by 0 bases and J by 0 bases. Germline V gene data show CDR1 as DFQATT and CDR2 as SNEGSKA (reference sequence). This CDR3 has 15 amino acids. The CDR3 spells CSARETGNSNQPQHF. In DNA form, the CDR3 reads TGCAGTGCTAGAGAGACAGGGAATAGCAATCAGCCCCAGCATTTT.

The rearrangement joins TRBV15 to TRBJ1-6; maybe TRBD1 (6 bases). From germline, CDR1 is LNHNV and CDR2 YYDKDF (reference sequence). V was shortened by 0 bases and J by 9 bases, with 9 bases between the two germline ends. The CDR3 is 14 residues long. In nucleotides, the CDR3 is TGTGCCACCAGCAGAGACAGGGGCGCTTCACCCCTCCACTTT. Its translation is CATSRDRGASPLHF.

This CDR3 reads CASSQERGGGTDTQYF. The DNA of the CDR3 is TGTGCCAGCAGCCAAGAAAGAGGGGGAGGCACAGATACGCAGTATTTT. The V gene is TRBV4-2, the J gene TRBJ2-3; the D gene is possibly TRBD1 (6 bases). The V gene lost 0 bases and the J gene lost 1 base, with 11 bases spanning the gap. The CDR3 length is 16 residues. Looked up from germline, CDR1 is LGHNA and CDR2 is YNFKEQ.

This clonotype was detected ten times or more. V usage is TRBV5-1 and J usage is TRBJ1-1; no definite D call. Germline V CDR1 and CDR2: SGHRS, YFSETQ. V was trimmed by 2 bases and J by 1 base, leaving 9 bases between them. The CDR3 contains 14 residues. The chain's CDR3 is CASSFYTRNTEAFF. The CDR3 nucleotides are TGCGCCAGCAGCTTCTACACACGGAACACTGAAGCTTTCTTT. The full variable domain, completed using reference TRBV5-1 and TRBJ1-1, is KAGVTQTPRYLIKTRGQQVTLSCSPISGHRSVSWYQQTPGQGLQFLFEYFSETQRNKGNFPGRFSGRQFSNSRSEMNVSTLELGDSALYLCASSFYTRNTEAFFGQGTRLTVV.

This clonotype was observed a few times. The rearrangement links TRBV5-5 to TRBJ1-4; D remains ambiguous. The V gene lost 1 base and the J gene lost 5 bases, with 9 bases spanning the gap. The CDR3 is 14 residues long. The germline V gene encodes CDR1 SGHKS and CDR2 YYEKEE (reference sequence). The CDR3 region has the DNA TGTGCCAGCAGCTTGCTGACGCAAAATGAAAAACTGTTTTTT. This translates into CASSLLTQNEKLFF.

The chain couples TRBV5-1 to TRBJ2-7; possible D gene TRBD2, 5 bases. The CDR3 is made up of 15 amino acids. Per germline, CDR1 SGHRS and CDR2 YFSETQ. The V end lost 0 bases, the J end lost 2 bases, and 12 bases lay between the germline ends. Written as DNA, the CDR3 is TGCGCCAGCAGCTTGGGGTCAGGAGGCGCCTACGAGCAGTACTTC. This translates into CASSLGSGGAYEQYF.

This clonotype was counted at least ten times. The chain recombines TRBV4-1 with TRBJ1-4; D is undetermined. The CDR3 totals 14 residues. V lost 0 bases and J lost 7, with 9 bases in between. Germline CDR1 MGHRA, CDR2 YSYEKL. CDR3 residues: CASSQDLMLEKLFF. CDR3 DNA sequence: TGCGCCAGCAGCCAAGATCTGATGCTTGAAAAACTGTTTTTT.

The V call is TRBV12-3 or TRBV12-4, the J call TRBJ1-4; 10 nucleotides agree with TRBD1. The CDR3 has 14 residues. Germline trimming cut 4 bases from V and 10 bases from J; bases unmatched to any gene: 6. The CDR3 sequence is CASSSGQGVGKLFF. The CDR3 bases are TGTGCCAGCAGTTCAGGACAGGGGGTTGGAAAACTGTTTTTT.

This clonotype came up many times. This rearrangement joins TRBV27 to TRBJ2-1, with 9 bases fitting TRBD2. The V segment lost 10 bases and the J segment 5 bases; nucleotides outside the gene matches: 9. CDR3 length: 14 residues. Per the germline V gene, CDR1 is MNHEY and CDR2 is SMNVEV (reference sequence). CDR3 DNA: TGTGCCACCGGAGCGGGGGGAGACCACAATGAGCAGTTCTTC. This translates into CATGAGGDHNEQFF.

This clonotype was seen a handful of times. The chain is built from TRBV11-2 and TRBJ2-2; possible D gene TRBD2, 6 bases. V lost 1 base, J lost 9 bases, and 15 bases lay in between. CDR3 length: 15 amino acids. The germline CDR1 and CDR2 sequences are SGHAT and FQNNGV. The CDR3 here is CASSLVRGSRRELFF. The CDR3 DNA is TGTGCCAGCAGCTTAGTACGGGGGAGCCGCCGGGAGCTGTTTTTT.

This clonotype has ten or more counts. The chain has TRBV7-7 and TRBJ2-2; 9 nucleotides align to TRBD1. The CDR3 has 14 amino acids. The germline V gene has CDR1 SSHAT and CDR2 FNYEAQ (reference sequence). This chain's CDR3 is CATSGGQGDGELFF. The CDR3, as DNA: TGTGCTACCTCAGGGGGACAGGGTGACGGGGAGCTGTTTTTT.

The rearrangement uses TRBV28 and TRBJ1-5, with D uncertain. V gave up 6 bases and J gave up 2 bases, with 11 bases separating them. The CDR3 consists of 14 residues. Germline lookup yields CDR1 MDHEN and CDR2 SYDVKM. CDR3 loop: CASSWAGGNQPQHF. For the CDR3, the DNA is TGTGCCAGCAGCTGGGCAGGAGGCAATCAGCCCCAGCATTTT.

This CDR3 reads CASSKPGGTFEQYF. As DNA, the CDR3 is TGTGCCAGCAGTAAACCGGGAGGAACGTTTGAGCAGTACTTC. The V call is TRBV6-5, the J call TRBJ2-7; 7 positions agree with TRBD2. CDR3 length equals 14 residues. Germline assignment: CDR1 MNHEY and CDR2 SVGAGI. Trimming took 5 bases from V and 7 from J; bases not matched to a gene: 11.

This clonotype was recorded many times. The V gene is TRBV20-1, the J gene TRBJ1-2, with 7 nucleotides matching TRBD1. V lost 5 bases to trimming and J lost 1 base; unmatched junction nucleotides: 1. Looked up from germline, CDR1 is DFQATT and CDR2 is SNEGSKA (reference sequence). The CDR3 consists of 12 residues. The CDR3 region is CSARQGNYGYTF. For the CDR3, the DNA is TGCAGTGCTCGACAGGGTAACTATGGCTACACCTTC.